A selection of T cell receptor beta chains follows, all from one sample in a study of cytomegalovirus exposure and HLA in healthy donors. TCRdb's copy holds only in-frame clones and misses some; the assay was immunoSEQ multiplex PCR. The table shows roughly 180,000 clones, with 80% occurring only once. The specimen was PBMCs. The receptor source for this set is a man aged 25-45 years in good health and CMV-seropositive. The CDR3 runs from the conserved cysteine through the conserved F or W. The D gene is left open where the match is weak. Size is stated for part of the rows, as once, few or many counts, or as a class when the clone is expanded.

V gene	D gene	clone size	J gene	CDR3 DNA	CDR3 protein
TRBV5-6	-	-	TRBJ2-2	TGTGCCAGCAGCCCCAGGGAAATCGGGGAGCTGTTTTTT	CASSPREIGELFF
TRBV28	TRBD2	once	TRBJ2-5	TGTGCCAGCAGAATTAGGGGTACTAGCGGGAGCCGAGAGACCCAGTACTTC	CASRIRGTSGSRETQYF
TRBV11-3	-	-	TRBJ2-7	TGTGCCAGCAGCTTAGTTCATAGCTCCTACGAGCAGTACTTC	CASSLVHSSYEQYF
TRBV30	TRBD1	-	TRBJ2-7	TGTGCCTCCCGGGACAGGGCCCACGAGCAGTACTTC	CASRDRAHEQYF
TRBV13	TRBD1	-	TRBJ1-1	TGTGCCAGCAGCACCGACAGGGGGCAACGGAACACTGAAGCTTTCTTT	CASSTDRGQRNTEAFF
TRBV5-6	TRBD2	-	TRBJ2-1	TGTGCCAGCAGCTTGGCCACTAGCGGGAGGAACAATGAGCAGTTCTTC	CASSLATSGRNNEQFF
TRBV6-1	-	-	TRBJ1-4	TGTGCCAGCAGTGAAGCCCCGGGGGGGGGAGGGTCAACTAATGAAAAACTGTTTTTT	CASSEAPGGGGSTNEKLFF
TRBV28	-	few	TRBJ2-7	TGTGCCAGCAGTTTCCTTTATGAGCAGTACTTC	CASSFLYEQYF
TRBV29-1	TRBD1	once	TRBJ2-1	TGCAGCGTTGGACAGGGGTTGGATGAGCAGTTCTTC	CSVGQGLDEQFF
TRBV4-1	TRBD2	-	TRBJ2-3	TGCGCCAGCAGCCAAGGACCTAGCGGGAGTGGTGTCGATACGCAGTATTTT	CASSQGPSGSGVDTQYF
TRBV19	-	-	TRBJ2-7	TGTGCCAGTAGTGCCCGACAGAGCTCCTACGAGCAGTACTTC	CASSARQSSYEQYF
TRBV7-9	TRBD1	-	TRBJ2-3	TGTGCCAGCAGCTTACGGCGTGGACAGGGGGCGGCGGCAGATACGCAGTATTTT	CASSLRRGQGAAADTQYF
TRBV27	TRBD1	-	TRBJ2-2	TGTGCCAGCAGTGCGGACCGGGACAGTTTATCGGTGGCCACCGGGGAGCTGTTTTTT	CASSADRDSLSVATGELFF
TRBV27	TRBD1	-	TRBJ1-2	TGTGCCAGCAGTTACAGGGGGTACTATGGCTACACCTTC	CASSYRGYYGYTF
TRBV7-9	-	-	TRBJ2-1	TGTGCCAGCAGCTCGCCGGGACTGAATTACAATGAGCAGTTCTTC	CASSSPGLNYNEQFF
TRBV9	TRBD2	-	TRBJ2-6	TGTGCCAGCAGCCCTAGTGGAGCGGGAGGGATAAGTGGGGCCAACGTCCTGACTTTC	CASSPSGAGGISGANVLTF
TRBV4-1	-	-	TRBJ1-5	TGCGCCAGCAGCCGGACAGGCAATCAGCCCCAGCATTTT	CASSRTGNQPQHF
TRBV27	-	-	TRBJ1-2	TGTGCCAGCAGTTTATCGGGGCCCGGGCATGGCTACACCTTC	CASSLSGPGHGYTF
TRBV18	-	-	TRBJ1-2	TGTGCCAGCTCACCTGAAGCGGTCAGAACTAACTATGGCTACACCTTC	CASSPEAVRTNYGYTF
TRBV5-1	-	-	TRBJ2-3	TGCGCCAGCAGCCGGGACTTATACACAGATACGCAGTATTTT	CASSRDLYTDTQYF
TRBV2	-	-	TRBJ2-1	TGTGCCAGCAGGGGCGGGGAGAGCTCCTACAATGAGCAGTTCTTC	CASRGGESSYNEQFF